The 21 T cell receptor beta chains listed next were all sequenced from one sample in a study of chemoradiotherapy in HPV16-positive cancers. Assay: immunoSEQ multiplex PCR; the TCRdb copy retains only in-frame clones and omits some. The table records 15,000 or so clones, about 91% of them present only once. The specimen comprised blood, sampled from a patient who underwent chemoradiotherapy. These receptors were collected from a human donor with HPV-associated anogenital cancer.

The chain recombines TRBV5-1 with TRBJ2-3; D gene ambiguous. This CDR3 is 16 amino acids long. Germline lookup yields CDR1 SGHRS and CDR2 YFSETQ. Trimming stripped 1 base from V and 0 bases from J, with 12 bases between. CDR3 sequence reads: CASSLLTLPSTDTQYF. The DNA of the CDR3 is TGCGCCAGCAGCTTGCTCACCCTACCTAGCACAGATACGCAGTATTTT.

CDR3 amino acids: CASSQDPYPSGTEAFF. CDR3 nucleotide sequence: TGCGCCAGCAGCCAAGATCCGTATCCCTCCGGGACTGAAGCTTTCTTT. The V and J genes are TRBV4-3 and TRBJ1-1; D uncertain. The V and J ends lost 0 bases and 5 bases respectively, with 16 bases between them. The CDR3 is 16 amino acids. The V gene's germline CDR1 is LGHNA and CDR2 YSLEER.

V and J are TRBV5-8 and TRBJ1-5; D gene unclear. Trimming took off 0 bases at V and 0 bases at J, with 7 bases between the two ends. The CDR3 is made up of 15 amino acids. Germline V gene sequence: CDR1 SGHTS, CDR2 YDEGEE. The CDR3 region is CASSLVSYSNQPQHF. The CDR3, as DNA: TGTGCCAGCAGCTTGGTCAGCTATAGCAATCAGCCCCAGCATTTT.

This clone was found once. This sequence joins TRBV29-1 and TRBJ2-5; TRBD1 aligns across 7 bases. Gene TRBJ2-7 matches the end of the DNA better, so the J call may be wrong. CDR1 is SQVTM and CDR2 is ANQGSEA in the germline V gene. The CDR3 is made up of 16 amino acids. CDR3 nucleotides: TGCAGCGTTGGGAGAGGGGGCGCGGGTCCGTCCTACGAGCAGTACTTC. Encoded protein: CSVGRGGAGPSYEQYF.

V and J are TRBV18 and TRBJ2-2; TRBD2 might be the D (5 bases). This CDR3 is 15 amino acids long. Germline V CDR1 and CDR2: KGHSH, LQKENI. Trimming stripped 2 bases from V and 4 bases from J, with 11 bases between. Here the CDR3 DNA reads TGTGCCAGCTCACCAATTGCAGGAGGCACCGGGGAGCTGTTTTTT. Its protein product is CASSPIAGGTGELFF.

This chain joins TRBV5-5 and TRBJ2-7; D is ambiguous. This CDR3 region has 14 residues. Trimming left V 3 bases short and J 1 base short, with 11 bases between. The germline gives CDR1 SGHKS, CDR2 YYEKEE (reference sequence). DNA of the CDR3: TGTGCCAGCAGCTACTTGTCGAGGTCCTACGAGCAGTACTTC. Its protein is CASSYLSRSYEQYF.

V is TRBV19 and J is TRBJ1-5; D gene ambiguous. Germline CDR1 and CDR2: LNHDA and SQIVND (reference sequence). CDR3 length equals 12 residues. Trimming cost V 5 bases and J 8 bases, with 10 bases left between them. The CDR3 loop reads CASSLGSKPQHF. CDR3 bases: TGTGCCAGTAGTCTAGGGTCCAAGCCCCAGCATTTT. Drawing the rest from reference TRBV19 and TRBJ1-5, the complete variable domain is DGGITQSPKYLFRKEGQNVTLSCEQNLNHDAMYWYRQDPGQGLRLIYYSQIVNDFQKGDIAEGYSVSREKKESFPLTVTSAQKNPTAFYLCASSLGSKPQHFGDGTRLSIL.

The chain couples TRBV7-9 to TRBJ2-1; 9 nucleotides match TRBD1. The V segment lost 5 bases and the J segment 8 bases; nucleotides outside the gene matches: 10. CDR1 and CDR2 from the germline V gene are SEHNR and FQNEAQ (reference sequence). The CDR3 consists of 15 residues. CDR3 DNA: TGTGCCAGCAGCCCCGACAGGGGGTGGTACGATGAGCAGTTCTTC. Protein: CASSPDRGWYDEQFF.

This chain joins TRBV28 and TRBJ2-5; TRBD2 agrees at 8 bases. This CDR3 contains 15 residues. Unmatched junction bases numbered 9, after V lost 5 bases and J lost 4 bases. Per germline, CDR1 MDHEN and CDR2 SYDVKM. The CDR3 sequence: CASSAKGLAGETQYF. DNA for the CDR3: TGTGCCAGCAGTGCAAAGGGCCTAGCGGGAGAGACCCAGTACTTC.

This chain links TRBV9 with TRBJ2-7; 9 nucleotides match TRBD2. Germline V gives CDR1 SGDLS, CDR2 YYNGEE. After removal of 4 bases from V and 5 bases from J, the junction contained 10 bases not matched to a gene. The CDR3 runs 15 residues. Written as DNA, the CDR3 is TGTGCCAGCAGCTCAGCGGGGGGACGGCCGGACGAGCAGTACTTC. It translates to CASSSAGGRPDEQYF.

This chain connects TRBV11-3 to TRBJ1-2; possible D gene TRBD1, 5 bases. V shed 7 bases and J shed 7 bases, with 13 bases lying between them. Germline assignment: CDR1 SGHNT and CDR2 YENEEA. CDR3 length: 12 residues. The CDR3: CASTSIGTGYTF. Here the CDR3 DNA reads TGTGCCAGCACCTCCATTGGGACTGGCTACACCTTC.

V is TRBV2 and J is TRBJ1-5; tentative D call: TRBD1 (5 bases). The ends were cut back, 2 bases at V and 7 bases at J, with 9 bases in the middle. The length of the CDR3 is 13 residues. Germline CDR1 and CDR2: SNHLY and FYNNEI. Here the CDR3 reads CASSELAGQPQHF. The CDR3 DNA is TGTGCCAGCAGTGAACTCGCAGGGCAGCCCCAGCATTTT.

The sample holds a few counts of this clone. The chain is built from TRBV7-9 and TRBJ1-2; TRBD1 might be the D (6 bases). V lost 5 bases and J 10 bases, leaving 11 bases between the germline ends. Germline V CDR1 and CDR2: SEHNR, FQNEAQ (reference sequence). This CDR3 is built from 11 residues. The CDR3 coding sequence is TGTGCCAGCAGCCAGGACAGAGTCTACACCTTC. Translating gives CASSQDRVYTF.

This clone was picked up one time. V gene TRBV6-5 combines with J gene TRBJ2-1; D is undetermined. The V gene's germline CDR1 is MNHEY and CDR2 SVGAGI. This CDR3 is 15 amino acids long. V was shortened by 3 bases and J by 6 bases, with 15 bases between the two germline ends. The CDR3 DNA follows: TGTGCCAGCAGTTATAACTCCCGGATGATCAATGAGCAGTTCTTC. Protein sequence: CASSYNSRMINEQFF.

The chain has TRBV28 and TRBJ2-2; maybe TRBD1 (6 bases). This CDR3 has 14 amino acids. Trimming took off 11 bases at V and 0 bases at J, with 13 bases between the two ends. Germline lookup yields CDR1 MDHEN and CDR2 SYDVKM. Here the CDR3 reads CASGAGANTGELFF. CDR3 in DNA: TGTGCCTCAGGGGCCGGCGCGAACACCGGGGAGCTGTTTTTT.

This clone was counted a single time. The chain couples TRBV4-2 to TRBJ2-7; a possible D gene is TRBD1 (5 bases). The CDR3 has 16 amino acids. The germline V and J ends were trimmed by 0 bases and 4 bases, with 16 bases remaining between them. CDR1 is LGHNA, CDR2 YNFKEQ, per germline. This CDR3 is CASSQDFTRGAYEQYF. CDR3 bases: TGTGCCAGCAGCCAAGATTTTACCCGTGGGGCGTACGAGCAGTACTTC.

The DNA of the CDR3 is TGTGCCAGCAGTGAAGGGGCAACCTCTGGAAACACCATATATTTT. Amino acid sequence: CASSEGATSGNTIYF. J is TRBJ1-3 and V is TRBV2; no clear D gene. The CDR3 extends over 15 amino acids. V was pared by 1 base and J by 0 bases, with 7 bases between. CDR1 and CDR2 from the germline V gene are SNHLY and FYNNEI. The full variable domain, in which reference TRBV2 and TRBJ1-3 provide the parts outside the CDR3, is EPEVTQTPSHQVTQMGQEVILRCVPISNHLYFYWYRQILGQKVEFLVSFYNNEISEKSEIFDDQFSVERPDGSNFTLKIRSTKLEDSAMYFCASSEGATSGNTIYFGEGSWLTVV.

The chain uses TRBV11-2 and TRBJ2-1, with 15 bases fitting TRBD2. V gave up 1 base and J gave up 15 bases; unmatched junction bases: 16. CDR1 is SGHAT, CDR2 FQNNGV, per germline. The CDR3 is 18 residues long. CDR3 amino acids: CASSLVPLWTSGRAESFF. CDR3 DNA sequence: TGTGCCAGCAGCTTAGTCCCCCTCTGGACTAGCGGGAGGGCCGAGTCGTTCTTC.

The chain employs TRBV5-1 and TRBJ1-1; D may be TRBD1 (5 bases). Germline lookup yields CDR1 SGHRS and CDR2 YFSETQ. The CDR3 is 13 amino acids. Between the trimmed V and J ends, which lost 4 bases and 1 base, there was a span of 8 bases. CDR3 bases: TGCGCCAGCAGCGCGGGACCGAACACTGAAGCTTTCTTT. Translating it yields CASSAGPNTEAFF.

The gene calls are TRBV7-9 and TRBJ1-1, with D unclear. This CDR3 comprises 15 residues. V shed 0 bases and J shed 1 base, with 9 bases lying between them. Per germline, CDR1 SEHNR and CDR2 FQNEAQ (reference sequence). CDR3 bases: TGTGCCAGCAGCTTAGCCCTCGGGGAGAACACTGAAGCTTTCTTT. Its translation is CASSLALGENTEAFF.

V usage is TRBV7-2 and J usage is TRBJ2-2, with no clear D. The V end lost 4 bases, the J end lost 7 bases, and 7 bases lay between the germline ends. This CDR3 region has 12 residues. In germline, CDR1 is SGHTA, CDR2 FQGNSA. The CDR3 spells CASSWPHGELFF. As DNA, the CDR3 is TGTGCCAGCAGCTGGCCGCACGGGGAGCTGTTTTTT.